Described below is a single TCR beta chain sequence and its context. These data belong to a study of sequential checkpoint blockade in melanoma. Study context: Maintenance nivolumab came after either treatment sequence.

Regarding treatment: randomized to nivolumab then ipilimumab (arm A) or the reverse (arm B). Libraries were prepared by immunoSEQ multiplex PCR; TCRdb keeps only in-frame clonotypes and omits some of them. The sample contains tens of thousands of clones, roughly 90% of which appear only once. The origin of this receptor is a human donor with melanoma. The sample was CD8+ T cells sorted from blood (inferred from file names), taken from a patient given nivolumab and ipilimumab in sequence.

For the CDR3, the DNA is TGTGCCAGCAGCCGAACGGGGGACAGGGGCTACACCTTC. Protein product: CASSRTGDRGYTF. The chain links TRBV6-6 to TRBJ1-2; 8 bases are a match to TRBD1. The ends lost 6 bases at V and 8 bases at J; junction bases unmatched: 8. The germline gives CDR1 MNHNY, CDR2 SVGAGI (reference sequence). This CDR3 is built from 13 residues.